This T cell receptor beta chain was profiled in a study of T-cell memory formation after mild COVID-19. Study-level results: Whereas later expanders leaned CD4+, clones contracting day 15 to 85 showed a balanced CD4/CD8 makeup.

The V and J ends lost 3 bases and 10 bases respectively, with 15 bases between them. The CDR3 runs to 12 residues. Germline V gene sequence: CDR1 DFQATT, CDR2 SNEGSKA (reference sequence). Researchers used 5'RACE with constant-segment primers to make TCR alpha and TCR beta cDNA libraries that carry sample barcodes and UMIs. TCRdb used MiXCR to reprocess the 5' RACE reads, holding one entry per CDR3 protein. Of 550,000 to 700,000 distinct CDR3 sequences listed, roughly 17% are singletons. Notes on this clonotype: The antigen remains unidentified.

Sequencing was performed on PBMCs or a T cell subset sorted from them (not recorded which). The source is an adult woman who had mild COVID-19 (a few samples of this study predate the infection). Cell type and time point are not known. The chain couples TRBV20-1 to TRBJ1-1; D is possibly TRBD1 (5 bases). The CDR3: CSARALGGLAFF. CDR3 in DNA: TGCAGTGCTAGGGCTTTGGGGGGGTTAGCTTTCTTT.